This entry lists 15 T cell receptor beta chains sequenced from one sample in a study of cytomegalovirus exposure and HLA in healthy donors. 13 Jbeta primers and 60 Vbeta primers were used for the PCR. The assay was immunoSEQ multiplex PCR, and TCRdb's table has in-frame clones only and misses some. The table shows about 150,000 clones, with approximately 61% occurring only once. The sample taken for sequencing was PBMCs. The receptors come from a woman aged 40-49 years in good health and CMV-seronegative.

V is TRBV4-1 and J is TRBJ2-1; TRBD2 agrees at 11 bases. Germline V lookup: CDR1 MGHRA, CDR2 YSYEKL. V gave up 0 bases and J gave up 3 bases; unmatched junction bases: 4. The CDR3 extends over 17 amino acids. CDR3 in amino acids: CASSQEILAGGYNEQFF. CDR3 nucleotides: TGCGCCAGCAGCCAAGAAATCCTAGCGGGGGGCTACAATGAGCAGTTCTTC.

V is TRBV18 and J is TRBJ2-7; D might be TRBD1 (5 bases). V gave up 2 bases and J gave up 4 bases, with 9 bases separating them. The V gene's germline CDR1 is KGHSH and CDR2 LQKENI. This CDR3 is 13 amino acids long. The CDR3 nucleotides read TGTGCCAGCTCACCATTATCAGGGTACGAGCAGTACTTC. Translated, it gives CASSPLSGYEQYF.

The chain recombines TRBV28 with TRBJ1-4; TRBD1 might be the D (5 bases). Germline CDR1 is MDHEN and CDR2 is SYDVKM. The CDR3 loop spans 15 amino acids. The germline V and J ends were trimmed by 6 bases and 5 bases, with 16 bases remaining between them. CDR3 sequence (DNA): TGTGCCAGCAGACGTATAGGGAGGGGAAATGAAAAACTGTTTTTT. It codes for CASRRIGRGNEKLFF.

V usage is TRBV19 and J usage is TRBJ1-6; D is ambiguous. CDR3 size: 16 residues. Germline V CDR1 and CDR2: LNHDA, SQIVND (reference sequence). V was pared by 3 bases and J by 6 bases, with 15 bases between. Here the CDR3 reads CASSMTLRGVNSPLHF. The CDR3 DNA reads as TGTGCCAGTAGTATGACCCTCCGGGGTGTTAATTCACCCCTCCACTTT.

Concerning this clone: A read error may account for a junction end that differs from germline. The chain combines TRBV7-3 with TRBJ2-5; TRBD2 might be the D (7 bases). This CDR3 contains 13 residues. Germline V gene lookup returns CDR1 SGHTA and CDR2 FQGTGA. CDR3 in DNA: TGTGTCAGCAGTTCGGGGGGCCGGAAGACCCAGTACTTC. Residues: CVSSSGGRKTQYF.

This clone has more than one count but fewer than ten. J is TRBJ2-7 and V is TRBV11-2; 7 nucleotides align to TRBD1. The CDR3 loop spans 16 amino acids. CDR1 SGHAT and CDR2 FQNNGV come from the germline V gene. The ends lost 6 bases at V and 5 bases at J; junction bases unmatched: 16. DNA for the CDR3: TGTGCCAGCAGACCCCTTCAGACAGGGAAACCTGACGAGCAGTACTTC. This sequence encodes CASRPLQTGKPDEQYF. Together with reference TRBV11-2 and TRBJ2-7, the CDR3 gives the full variable domain: EAGVAQSPRYKIIEKRQSVAFWCNPISGHATLYWYQQILGQGPKLLIQFQNNGVVDDSQLPKDRFSAERLKGVDSTLKIQPAKLEDSAVYLCASRPLQTGKPDEQYFGPGTRLTVT.

V gene TRBV19 combines with J gene TRBJ1-1; D is uncertain. The CDR3 extends over 11 amino acids. The V gene's germline CDR1 is LNHDA and CDR2 SQIVND (reference sequence). With 5 bases removed from V and 8 bases from J, the gap between germline ends came to 9 bases. DNA for the CDR3: TGTGCCAGTAGTGTCGGAGCGGAAGCTTTCTTT. Its protein product is CASSVGAEAFF.

This clone was seen many times. The genes are TRBV6-5 and TRBJ2-2; perhaps TRBD1 as D (6 bases). The germline V and J ends were trimmed by 2 bases and 2 bases, with 12 bases remaining between them. The CDR3 has 16 amino acids. Germline V lookup: CDR1 MNHEY, CDR2 SVGAGI. DNA of the CDR3: TGTGCCAGCAGTTACACTTGGACAGCCAACACCGGGGAGCTGTTTTTT. Residues: CASSYTWTANTGELFF.

The chain employs TRBV4-1 and TRBJ1-1; D is unresolved. CDR1 MGHRA and CDR2 YSYEKL come from the germline V gene. The CDR3 totals 15 residues. V lost 2 bases and J 3 bases, leaving 13 bases between the germline ends. The CDR3 here is CASSQPVQLHTEAFF. For the CDR3, the DNA is TGCGCCAGCAGCCAACCGGTACAGCTCCACACTGAAGCTTTCTTT.

In its sample, this clone was seen once. This sequence joins TRBV5-1 and TRBJ2-1, with TRBD2 matching over 11 bases. J lost 8 bases, V lost 0 bases, and 10 bases had no gene match. The CDR3 loop spans 17 amino acids. Germline V gene lookup returns CDR1 SGHRS and CDR2 YFSETQ. The CDR3 region has the DNA TGCGCCAGCAGCTTGGTTTCCCTAGCGGGGGGCCGACATGAGCAGTTCTTC. Protein: CASSLVSLAGGRHEQFF.

This clone was observed a handful of times. The chain recombines TRBV27 with TRBJ1-5; perhaps TRBD1 as D (5 bases). The CDR3 has 14 residues. V gave up 5 bases and J gave up 7 bases, with 15 bases separating them. Germline loops: CDR1 MNHEY, CDR2 SMNVEV (reference sequence). The CDR3 bases are TGTGCCAGCAGTATGCAGGGTGTAGGACAGCCCCAGCATTTT. Protein product: CASSMQGVGQPQHF.

V gene TRBV7-3 combines with J gene TRBJ2-1; TRBD1 agrees at 9 bases. This CDR3 is built from 15 residues. Germline-derived CDR1 and CDR2 are SGHTA and FQGTGA. Unmatched junction bases numbered 7, after V lost 4 bases and J lost 6 bases. Written as DNA, the CDR3 is TGTGCCAGCAGCTCGACAGGGGGATGGTCCAATGAGCAGTTCTTC. Residues: CASSSTGGWSNEQFF.

The V gene is TRBV10-2, the J gene TRBJ1-1; the D is unclear. From germline, CDR1 is WSHSY and CDR2 SAAADI. CDR3 size: 13 residues. The V gene lost 4 bases and the J gene lost 4 bases, with 10 bases spanning the gap. The CDR3 nucleotides are TGCGCCAGCAGTGGGGCCAAAGGCACTGAAGCTTTCTTT. This gives the protein CASSGAKGTEAFF.

V is TRBV7-9 and J is TRBJ2-5, with D tentatively TRBD1 (6 bases). From germline, CDR1 is SEHNR and CDR2 FQNEAQ (reference sequence). The CDR3 runs to 14 residues. V lost 5 bases to trimming and J lost 4 bases, with 14 bases between them. The CDR3 DNA is TGTGCCAGCAGCCTACAAGGGGGTGGAGAGACCCAGTACTTC. Translated: CASSLQGGGETQYF.

The chain recombines TRBV4-1 with TRBJ2-5; the D gene is possibly TRBD1 (5 bases). Looked up from germline, CDR1 is MGHRA and CDR2 is YSYEKL. The CDR3 is 14 residues long. V was pared by 1 base and J by 2 bases, with 8 bases between. The CDR3 protein is CASSQGAGQETQYF. In nucleotides, the CDR3 is TGCGCCAGCAGCCAAGGGGCAGGGCAAGAGACCCAGTACTTC.